This T cell receptor (beta chain) was documented in a study of blood T cell repertoires in COVID-19. Study background: The United States, Italy and Spain provided the acute and convalescent COVID-19 samples.

This clone was detected once. Germline loops: CDR1 SGHTA, CDR2 FQGTGA. V was clipped by 5 bases and J by 4 bases; unmatched bases: 10. CDR3 size: 15 residues. In the authors' methods: The authors estimated nucleated cell counts from reference gene primer amplification. Method: immunoSEQ multiplex PCR; TCRdb's copy keeps in-frame clones and lacks some. That table furnishes V, J and clone size, whereas the DNA furnished D and trimming. Of about 110,000 clones listed, about 85% were seen once; the top ten hold approximately 4.1%. Material for sequencing was peripheral blood. The source is a woman in her sixties or seventies with acute or convalescent COVID-19. The genes are TRBV7-3 and TRBJ1-1; 7 bases align to TRBD1. CDR3 protein: CASSGGNRGGTEAFF. The CDR3 DNA reads as TGTGCCAGCAGCGGGGGAAACAGGGGCGGCACTGAAGCTTTCTTT.